This TCR beta chain was recorded in a study of T cell clonality in common variable immunodeficiency. In this sample, this clone turned up many times. Its antigen is undetermined. The read falls 3 residues short of the CDR3 end, and the missing part is taken from the germline J gene. Study observations and caveats: Common variable immunodeficiency TCR beta sequences reportedly had fewer deletions and N-nucleotide insertions.

The V gene's germline CDR1 is SGHRS and CDR2 YFSETQ. The CDR3 has 14 residues. V shed 3 bases, J shed 8 bases, and the junction held 7 bases outside the gene matches. Assay: immunoSEQ multiplex PCR; the TCRdb copy retains only in-frame clones and omits some. The sample contains about 26,000 clones, none occurring once; more than 3.5% lies in the top ten. This chain links TRBV5-1 with TRBJ2-2; 7 nucleotides align to TRBD1. This sequence originates from a human donor with common variable immunodeficiency. The specimen was peripheral blood mononuclear cells. Incomplete CDR3 DNA: TGCGCCAGCAGCTCGGATACAGGGGCGGGGGAG. Encoded protein: CASSSDTGAGE. The whole CDR3 is CASSSDTGAGELFF.